The 3 T cell receptor beta chains listed next were all sequenced from one sample in a study of blood T cell repertoires in COVID-19. Sequencing used immunoSEQ multiplex PCR; TCRdb keeps in-frame clones, though not all of them. The sample lists approximately 260,000 clones, 80% to 90% occurring once. Material: peripheral blood. These receptors all stem from a woman aged 70-85 years with COVID-19, enrolled during active disease.

The CDR3 nucleotides read TGCGCCAGCAGCTTGCCTAGCCAAGAGACCCAGTACTTC. Protein product: CASSLPSQETQYF. The chain links TRBV5-1 to TRBJ2-5; D is uncertain. The CDR3 has 13 residues. V gave up 1 base and J gave up 1 base, with 5 bases separating them. Germline V gene sequence: CDR1 SGHRS, CDR2 YFSETQ.

The V and J genes are TRBV13 and TRBJ1-4, with 8 bases fitting TRBD1. This CDR3 has 15 amino acids. Germline trimming cut 0 bases from V and 7 bases from J; bases unmatched to any gene: 4. Germline CDR1 and CDR2: PRHDT and FYEKMQ (reference sequence). The CDR3 region is CASSLGDREGEKLFF. CDR3 in DNA: TGTGCCAGCAGCTTAGGGGACAGGGAAGGTGAAAAACTGTTTTTT.

The chain combines TRBV12-3 or TRBV12-4 with TRBJ1-4, with D possibly matching TRBD1 (5 bases). The length of the CDR3 is 13 residues. Trimming removed 9 bases from V and 7 bases from J, with 15 bases in between. The DNA for the CDR3 is TGTGCCAGTTGGGGGGGAAGGAGTGAAAAACTGTTTTTT. Its protein is CASWGGRSEKLFF.